This T cell receptor (beta chain) is drawn from a study of beta chain features in type 1 diabetes (dated by TCRdb to about 2018). Study-wide context: No differences in mean age, gender distribution, total cell number or subset yield were found between patients and healthy donors. A total of about 100,000,000 sorted cells were examined across all samples, and RNA yield correlated strongly with the number of cells per subset. In the study, TCRB repertoires of sorted circulating CD4+ T cell subsets from recently diagnosed type 1 diabetes patients were compared with those of matched healthy donors. Regulatory and stem cell-like memory subsets were obtained from only 8 patients and roughly eight healthy donors, while naive and central memory subsets were obtained from all 30 or so donors. Summary of the overall study and its limitations: Shorter templates might have been favored by PCR, but patient and control samples were amplified and corrected together, so both groups would have been affected equally by any skew. Naive, central memory and regulatory TCRB repertoires appeared more similar among patients than among healthy donors. At VDJ recombination sites, patients with type 1 diabetes made fewer insertions and deleted more nucleotides, a pattern implying thymic rearrangement abnormalities. Because cDNA rather than genomic DNA was sequenced, highly expressing activated cells could have been over-represented, although no difference in activation and CD3 levels was found between groups. Only small numbers of individuals were included in the HLA sub-analyses, which left unresolved whether HLA type had any influence on TCRB rearrangement. Type 1 diabetes patients showed a moderate but significant shortening of TCRB CDR3 length in all four CD4+ subsets.

The germline V gene provides CDR1 SGHTA and CDR2 FQGTGA. After removal of 5 bases from V and 6 bases from J, the junction retains 9 bases not matched to a gene. Taken from cysteine to phenylalanine, the CDR3 has 14 residues. The DNA shown is the 42-base CDR3, in frame from base 1. This clone was detected only a few times. What this receptor recognizes is not known. No much larger clonotype is one base removed from it; base qualities were not supplied. The High Capacity cDNA Reverse Transcription Kit was used to reverse transcribe all of the isolated RNA, meaning that expressed TCRB transcripts were what got sequenced. Naive, central memory and regulatory T cell samples underwent deep immunoSEQ sequencing, averaging about 3.57 million total reads per sample. Sorted cells were lysed in RLT buffer, and RNA was extracted using DNase-treated RNeasy Micro or Mini kits according to cell number. To prevent cross-contamination, each cell subset was processed individually, whereas patient and healthy donor samples were processed jointly. The immunoSEQ multiplex PCR was used to amplify TCRB sequences from cDNA, generating 87-bp fragments that spanned the CDR3 region. Sequencing of the amplicons was performed on the Illumina HiSeq platform. The published analysis was carried out like this. PCR bias was computationally corrected using synthetic template baselines, reads within Hamming distance 2 were collapsed, and singletons that could not be merged were discarded. Reads were aligned to IMGT to assign V, D and J genes, CDR3 length, and insertions or deletions at six rearrangement sites. Within each subset, clonotype counts were normalized to sorted cell number, after which true diversity and Gini coefficients were computed with the tcR R package. The overlap coefficient, calculated on TCRB nucleotide sequences, was used to quantify repertoire sharing. The table was pulled from immuneACCESS by TCRdb, which kept in-frame rearrangements only. Such tables lose some clones; where checked, under half of the loss comes from unresolved V genes, and the rest has no known cause. Clone size and V and J calls were adopted from that table, with D and trimming inferred from the DNA. Within this sample are more than 300,000 clones, with about 10% of them counted one time only. Jointly, the top ten make up around 0.66% of the sample.

Each donor gave one peripheral blood draw, averaging roughly 100 mL, which was collected into heparinised tubes. A BD FACSAria II was used to sort naive, central memory, regulatory and stem cell-like memory CD4+ T cells with a panel that included CD45RO, CCR7, CD25, CD127, CD95 and CD27. All sorted populations exceeded 95% purity. PBMCs were isolated immediately by Lymphoprep density gradient centrifugation and stained directly without culture. So that batch effects would be minimized, each experiment stained and sorted samples in pairs, pairing one healthy donor with one patient. The sequenced sample was central memory CD4+ T cells from blood. The receptor comes from a man aged 30 to 45 with type 1 diabetes. The chain links TRBV7-3 with TRBJ2-7; 8 bases in the middle match TRBD2. The nucleotide sequence reads TGTGCCAGCAGCCCGGGGGGGCTAGCGGGCGAGCAGTACTTC. It encodes CASSPGGLAGEQYF.